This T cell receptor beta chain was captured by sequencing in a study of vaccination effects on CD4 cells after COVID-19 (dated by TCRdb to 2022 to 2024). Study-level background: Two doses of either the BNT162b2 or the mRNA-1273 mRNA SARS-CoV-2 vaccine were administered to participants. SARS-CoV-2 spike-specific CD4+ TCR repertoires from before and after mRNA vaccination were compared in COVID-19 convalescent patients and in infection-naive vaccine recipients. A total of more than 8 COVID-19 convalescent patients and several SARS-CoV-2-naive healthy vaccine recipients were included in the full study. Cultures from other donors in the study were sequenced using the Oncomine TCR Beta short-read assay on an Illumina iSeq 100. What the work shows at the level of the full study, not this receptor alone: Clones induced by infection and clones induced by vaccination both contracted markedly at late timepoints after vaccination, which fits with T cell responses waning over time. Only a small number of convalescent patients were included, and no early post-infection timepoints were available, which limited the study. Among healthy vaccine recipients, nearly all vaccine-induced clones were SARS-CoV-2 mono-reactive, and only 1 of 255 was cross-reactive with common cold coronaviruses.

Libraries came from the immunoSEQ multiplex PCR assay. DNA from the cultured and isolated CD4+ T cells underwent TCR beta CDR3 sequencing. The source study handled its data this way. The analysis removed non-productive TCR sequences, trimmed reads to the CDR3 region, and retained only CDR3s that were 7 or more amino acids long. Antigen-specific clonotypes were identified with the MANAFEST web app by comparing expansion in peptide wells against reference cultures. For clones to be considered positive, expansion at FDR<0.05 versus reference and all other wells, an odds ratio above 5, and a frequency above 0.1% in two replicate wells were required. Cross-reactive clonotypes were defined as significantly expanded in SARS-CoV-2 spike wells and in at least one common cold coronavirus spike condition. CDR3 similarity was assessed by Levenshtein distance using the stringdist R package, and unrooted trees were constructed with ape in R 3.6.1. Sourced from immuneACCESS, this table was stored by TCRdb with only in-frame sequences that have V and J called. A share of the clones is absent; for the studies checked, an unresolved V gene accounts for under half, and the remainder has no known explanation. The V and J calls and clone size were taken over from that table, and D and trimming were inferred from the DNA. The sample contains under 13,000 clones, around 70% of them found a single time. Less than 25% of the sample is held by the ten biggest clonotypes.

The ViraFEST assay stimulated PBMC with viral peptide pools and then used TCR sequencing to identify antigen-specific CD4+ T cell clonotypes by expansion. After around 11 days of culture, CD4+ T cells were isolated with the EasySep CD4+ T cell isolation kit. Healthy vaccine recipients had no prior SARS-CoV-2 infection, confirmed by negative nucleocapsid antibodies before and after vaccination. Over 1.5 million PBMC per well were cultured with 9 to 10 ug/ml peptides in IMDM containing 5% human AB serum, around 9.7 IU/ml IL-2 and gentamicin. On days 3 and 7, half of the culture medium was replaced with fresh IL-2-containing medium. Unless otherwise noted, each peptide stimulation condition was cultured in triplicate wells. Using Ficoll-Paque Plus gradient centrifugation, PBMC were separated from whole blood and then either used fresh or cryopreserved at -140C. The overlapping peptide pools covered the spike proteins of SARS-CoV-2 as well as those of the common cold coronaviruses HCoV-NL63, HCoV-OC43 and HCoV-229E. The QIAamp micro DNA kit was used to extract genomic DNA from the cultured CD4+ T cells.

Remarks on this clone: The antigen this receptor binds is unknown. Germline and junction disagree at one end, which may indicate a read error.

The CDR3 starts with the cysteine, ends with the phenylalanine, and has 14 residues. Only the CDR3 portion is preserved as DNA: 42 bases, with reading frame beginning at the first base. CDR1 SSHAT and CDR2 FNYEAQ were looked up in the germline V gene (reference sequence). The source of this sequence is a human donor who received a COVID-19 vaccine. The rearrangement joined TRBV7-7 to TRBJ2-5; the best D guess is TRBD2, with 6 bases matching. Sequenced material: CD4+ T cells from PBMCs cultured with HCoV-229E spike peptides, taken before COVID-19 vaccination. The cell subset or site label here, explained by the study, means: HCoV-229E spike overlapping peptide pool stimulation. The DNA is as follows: TGTGCTAGCAGCTTATATGAGGGACTAGAGACCCAGTACTTC. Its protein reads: CASSLYEGLETQYF.